A single sample is the source of the 10 T cell receptor beta chains below, sequenced in a study of T cell responses to AZD1222 COVID-19 vaccine. Produced via immunoSEQ multiplex PCR; TCRdb's table is partial and in-frame only. This table has around 160,000 clones, approximately 90% appearing once. This specimen consisted of peripheral blood, obtained 28 days after the second AZD1222 dose. These receptors came from an adult who received the AZD1222 COVID-19 vaccine.

This chain joins TRBV2 and TRBJ1-1, with TRBD1 matching over 7 bases. CDR3 length: 16 amino acids. Germline values: CDR1 SNHLY, CDR2 FYNNEI. V shed 6 bases, J shed 0 bases, and the junction held 10 bases outside the gene matches. Here the CDR3 DNA reads TGTGCCAGCAGAGCAGCTACAGGGGCTATGAACACTGAAGCTTTCTTT. Protein sequence: CASRAATGAMNTEAFF.

V gene TRBV27 combines with J gene TRBJ1-3; 7 positions match TRBD1. CDR3 length equals 15 residues. J gave up 2 bases and V 6 bases, and 7 bases lay outside the gene matches. The germline V gene encodes CDR1 MNHEY and CDR2 SMNVEV (reference sequence). CDR3 residues: CASRPFGTAGNTIYF. The CDR3 DNA reads as TGTGCCAGCAGGCCGTTCGGGACAGCTGGAAACACCATATATTTT.

CDR3 nucleotide sequence: TGTGCCAGCAGCCAAGACCTGAGCAATCAGCCCCAGCATTTT. The encoded protein is CASSQDLSNQPQHF. The gene calls are TRBV4-2 and TRBJ1-5; D is uncertain. The V gene's germline CDR1 is LGHNA and CDR2 YNFKEQ. Trimming took off 0 bases at V and 1 base at J, with 4 bases between the two ends. The CDR3 extends over 14 amino acids.

V gene TRBV5-1 combines with J gene TRBJ2-2; D is uncertain. Germline loops: CDR1 SGHRS, CDR2 YFSETQ. The CDR3 is 14 amino acids. V dropped 0 bases and J dropped 5 bases, with 8 bases sitting between them. The CDR3 nucleotides are TGCGCCAGCAGCTTGGCCGTTGGAACCGGGGAGCTGTTTTTT. Amino acids: CASSLAVGTGELFF.

This chain joins TRBV10-2 and TRBJ2-5; 14 bases agree with TRBD2. Germline assignment: CDR1 WSHSY and CDR2 SAAADI. The CDR3 is 19 amino acids. The ends lost 7 bases at V and 4 bases at J; junction bases unmatched: 17. CDR3 loop: CASTAQPGLAGAGVETQYF. The CDR3 coding sequence is TGCGCCAGCACCGCCCAGCCGGGACTAGCGGGGGCGGGGGTAGAGACCCAGTACTTC.

V is TRBV9 and J is TRBJ1-4, with no clear D. CDR3 length: 15 amino acids. Germline V CDR1 and CDR2: SGDLS, YYNGEE. The V end was cut by 0 bases, the J end by 0 bases, with 6 bases between. The CDR3 DNA sequence: TGTGCCAGCAGCGTAGGACAAGCAACTAATGAAAAACTGTTTTTT. Encoded protein: CASSVGQATNEKLFF.

The V and J genes are TRBV5-4 and TRBJ1-2; possibly TRBD1 for D (6 bases). The V end was cut by 4 bases, the J end by 4 bases, with 11 bases between. Looked up from germline, CDR1 is SGHNT and CDR2 is YYREEE (reference sequence). The CDR3 is 13 amino acids. The CDR3 DNA is TGTGCCAGCAGCAAGGGGGGGTCCTATGGCTACACCTTC. Translated: CASSKGGSYGYTF. The variable domain in full, completed from reference TRBV5-4 and TRBJ1-2, reads ETGVTQSPTHLIKTRGQQVTLRCSSQSGHNTVSWYQQALGQGPQFIFQYYREEENGRGNFPPRFSGLQFPNYSSELNVNALELDDSALYLCASSKGGSYGYTFGSGTRLTVV.

The J gene is TRBJ1-4, the V gene TRBV5-1; 11 positions agree with TRBD1. This CDR3 region has 16 residues. Unmatched junction bases numbered 6, after V lost 0 bases and J lost 8 bases. Germline CDR1 is SGHRS and CDR2 is YFSETQ. CDR3 region: CASSLEGTGGDEKLFF. The CDR3 DNA reads as TGCGCCAGCAGCTTGGAGGGGACAGGGGGTGACGAAAAACTGTTTTTT.

The chain couples TRBV19 to TRBJ2-1; 14 bases are a match to TRBD2. Germline V lookup: CDR1 LNHDA, CDR2 SQIVND (reference sequence). Trimming cost V 5 bases and J 2 bases; bases outside gene matches: 8. This CDR3 is 18 amino acids long. This CDR3 is CASSSGTSGGDPYNEQFF. CDR3 DNA: TGTGCCAGTAGTTCCGGGACTAGCGGGGGTGATCCCTACAATGAGCAGTTCTTC.

This clone has only a few counts. This chain links TRBV2 with TRBJ1-5, with 9 nucleotides matching TRBD1. CDR3 length: 14 amino acids. Germline V lookup: CDR1 SNHLY, CDR2 FYNNEI. Trimming cost V 8 bases and J 6 bases; bases outside gene matches: 8. DNA for the CDR3: TGTGCCAGCCATCCGGGACAGGGCGCTCAGCCCCAGCATTTT. It encodes CASHPGQGAQPQHF.